These 22 T cell receptor beta chains were all obtained from the same sample, sequenced in a study of blood T cell repertoires in COVID-19. Clones were sequenced by immunoSEQ multiplex PCR, and TCRdb holds only the in-frame ones, with some missing. The sample lists 300,000 to 450,000 clones; over 65% were seen once. The sequenced material came from peripheral blood. These receptor sequences come from a human donor with acute or convalescent COVID-19. The donor label of this sample is uncertain.

The chain carries TRBV30 and TRBJ2-5; D is undetermined. V was cut by 1 base and J by 5 bases, with 11 bases left in between. This CDR3 is built from 13 residues. From germline, CDR1 is GTSNPN and CDR2 SVGIG (reference sequence). CDR3 DNA sequence: TGTGCCTGGAGTGACACCGAGAGGGAGACCCAGTACTTC. Its protein product is CAWSDTERETQYF.

The chain is built from TRBV18 and TRBJ1-5; D possibly corresponds to TRBD1 (5 bases). Trimming removed 2 bases at V and 0 bases at J, with 14 bases between. The CDR3 runs to 17 residues. Germline V lookup: CDR1 KGHSH, CDR2 LQKENI. The CDR3: CASSPGALEYSNQPQHF. The CDR3 DNA sequence: TGTGCCAGCTCACCAGGGGCCCTAGAATATAGCAATCAGCCCCAGCATTTT.

This clone was observed once. The CDR3 DNA reads as TGTGCCAGCAGCTTAAATCCGTTTAGCACTGAAGCTTTCTTT. Translation: CASSLNPFSTEAFF. V and J are TRBV11-3 and TRBJ1-1; D is unclear. The V gene's germline CDR1 is SGHNT and CDR2 YENEEA. Trimming shortened V by 2 bases and J by 4 bases, and 11 bases separated the two germline ends. The CDR3 extends over 14 amino acids.

This chain joins TRBV2 and TRBJ2-2; D perhaps matches TRBD1 (6 bases). CDR1 is SNHLY and CDR2 is FYNNEI in the germline V gene. Trimming took 6 bases from V and 6 from J, leaving 11 bases between them. The CDR3 has 13 residues. CDR3 coding DNA: TGTGCCAGCAGGGAAACAGGGCCCGGGGAGCTGTTTTTT. It is translated as CASRETGPGELFF.

J is TRBJ1-2 and V is TRBV7-2; weak D call: TRBD1 (5 bases). Germline V lookup: CDR1 SGHTA, CDR2 FQGNSA. V was shortened by 2 bases and J by 4 bases, with 17 bases between the two germline ends. The CDR3 is 16 amino acids. The CDR3, as DNA: TGTGCCAGCAGCTTACAGACCTCAGGGCTCGCCTATGGCTACACCTTC. Protein: CASSLQTSGLAYGYTF.

The chain is built from TRBV5-1 and TRBJ1-2; perhaps TRBD1 as D (6 bases). The V and J ends lost 2 bases and 2 bases respectively, with 10 bases between them. Germline V gene data show CDR1 as SGHRS and CDR2 as YFSETQ. The CDR3 contains 14 residues. The DNA for the CDR3 is TGCGCCAGCAGCTTATTCAGGGGAAACTATGGCTACACCTTC. This gives the protein CASSLFRGNYGYTF.

This clone was picked up one time. This rearrangement joins TRBV5-1 to TRBJ2-5; 8 bases line up with TRBD2. CDR1 and CDR2 (germline): SGHRS, YFSETQ. V was clipped by 2 bases and J by 3 bases; unmatched bases: 3. This CDR3 has 14 residues. The CDR3 reads CASSFSGAEETQYF. CDR3 DNA sequence: TGCGCCAGCAGCTTTAGCGGGGCAGAAGAGACCCAGTACTTC. The whole variable domain, filled in from reference TRBV5-1 and TRBJ2-5, reads KAGVTQTPRYLIKTRGQQVTLSCSPISGHRSVSWYQQTPGQGLQFLFEYFSETQRNKGNFPGRFSGRQFSNSRSEMNVSTLELGDSALYLCASSFSGAEETQYFGPGTRLLVL.

The rearrangement links TRBV5-1 to TRBJ2-5; a possible D gene is TRBD1 (6 bases). The CDR3 runs to 15 residues. Germline loops: CDR1 SGHRS, CDR2 YFSETQ. Trimming took off 0 bases at V and 1 base at J, with 10 bases between the two ends. DNA for the CDR3: TGCGCCAGCAGCTTGGACGGGACACCCCAAGAGACCCAGTACTTC. As protein: CASSLDGTPQETQYF.

The genes are TRBV6-5 and TRBJ1-6; 8 bases agree with TRBD1. Per germline, CDR1 MNHEY and CDR2 SVGAGI. Trimming took 6 bases from V and 8 from J; bases not matched to a gene: 3. The CDR3 runs to 13 residues. CDR3 DNA sequence: TGTGCCAGCAGCAGGGGGCATGATTCACCCCTCCACTTT. Its protein is CASSRGHDSPLHF.

CDR3 sequence reads: CASSQGQYNEQFF. The DNA for the CDR3 is TGTGCCAGCTCTCAGGGACAGTACAATGAGCAGTTCTTC. The chain carries TRBV18 and TRBJ2-1; 7 bases align to TRBD1. This CDR3 has 13 amino acids. Germline V gene lookup returns CDR1 KGHSH and CDR2 LQKENI. The ends lost 6 bases at V and 4 bases at J; junction bases unmatched: 3.

This chain connects TRBV14 to TRBJ1-6; tentative D call: TRBD1 (5 bases). Germline V gives CDR1 SGHDN, CDR2 FVKESK. Trimming stripped 4 bases from V and 9 bases from J, with 13 bases between. The CDR3 sequence is 14 residues long. CDR3 in amino acids: CASSPYSRASPLHF. Here the CDR3 DNA reads TGTGCCAGCAGCCCCTATTCCAGGGCTTCACCCCTCCACTTT.

In its sample, this clone was seen once. The chain has TRBV30 and TRBJ2-1, with TRBD2 identical over 9 bases. Per germline, CDR1 GTSNPN and CDR2 SVGIG (reference sequence). The V gene end was trimmed by 4 bases and the J gene end by 4 bases; junction bases not matched to a gene: 5. This CDR3 comprises 14 residues. The CDR3 sequence: CAWTSGLAYNEQFF. CDR3 in DNA: TGTGCCTGGACCTCGGGACTAGCTTACAATGAGCAGTTCTTC.

CDR3 amino acids: CASSQWGGPDTQYF. CDR3 bases: TGCGCCAGCAGCCAGTGGGGGGGGCCAGATACGCAGTATTTT. The chain uses TRBV4-1 and TRBJ2-3; perhaps TRBD2 as D (7 bases). Germline assignment: CDR1 MGHRA and CDR2 YSYEKL. The CDR3 totals 14 residues. The V gene lost 3 bases and the J gene lost 4 bases, with 11 bases spanning the gap.

The chain couples TRBV19 to TRBJ1-2, with a possible D match to TRBD1 (6 bases). This CDR3 has 13 residues. Trimming stripped 7 bases from V and 2 bases from J, with 11 bases between. Germline assignment: CDR1 LNHDA and CDR2 SQIVND (reference sequence). CDR3: CASTGERNYGYTF. The CDR3, as DNA: TGTGCCAGTACAGGGGAGCGGAACTATGGCTACACCTTC.

This clone was detected a few times. V is TRBV2 and J is TRBJ1-2; D may be TRBD1 (6 bases). Trimming cost V 6 bases and J 0 bases, with 11 bases left between them. This CDR3 has 14 amino acids. Germline V gene sequence: CDR1 SNHLY, CDR2 FYNNEI. This CDR3 is CASRDSTTNYGYTF. CDR3 nucleotide sequence: TGTGCCAGCAGGGACAGTACCACTAACTATGGCTACACCTTC.

The V and J genes are TRBV5-1 and TRBJ2-1; TRBD2 matches at 10 bases. CDR3 size: 16 residues. The V and J ends lost 4 bases and 1 base, in that order; junction bases with no gene match: 5. From germline, CDR1 is SGHRS and CDR2 YFSETQ. CDR3 coding DNA: TGCGCCAGCAGCGTACTAGCGGGGTCGTCCTACAATGAGCAGTTCTTC. It encodes CASSVLAGSSYNEQFF.

The genes are TRBV11-2 and TRBJ1-6; 9 positions match TRBD1. The J segment lost 9 bases and the V segment lost 3 bases, leaving 9 bases of the junction unmatched. The CDR3 contains 16 residues. Germline V gene sequence: CDR1 SGHAT, CDR2 FQNNGV. The CDR3 region is CASSFRGQGLGSPLHF. The DNA for the CDR3 is TGTGCCAGCAGCTTTCGGGGACAGGGACTAGGTTCACCCCTCCACTTT.

As regards this clone: In the same sample, other DNA sequences code for this CDR3. The J gene is TRBJ1-1, the V gene TRBV30, with D uncertain. The CDR3 is made up of 13 amino acids. Germline lookup yields CDR1 GTSNPN and CDR2 SVGIG (reference sequence). The ends were cut back, 0 bases at V and 1 base at J, with 6 bases in the middle. This CDR3 reads CAWSVLPNTEAFF. Written as DNA, the CDR3 is TGTGCCTGGAGTGTACTGCCGAACACTGAAGCTTTCTTT.

The rearrangement uses TRBV5-1 and TRBJ1-2; possibly TRBD1 for D (5 bases). The V and J ends lost 6 bases and 5 bases respectively, with 26 bases between them. CDR1 SGHRS and CDR2 YFSETQ come from the germline V gene. The CDR3 runs to 17 residues. CDR3 sequence reads: CASTKAGNGRGEYGYTF. For the CDR3, the DNA is TGCGCCAGCACTAAGGCGGGGAACGGGAGGGGCGAATATGGCTACACCTTC.

This clone was detected only once. V and J are TRBV6-5 and TRBJ2-2, with TRBD2 matching 11 bases. This CDR3 is built from 16 residues. V trimming: 1 base; J trimming: 4 bases; junction bases outside the gene matches: 2. Looked up from germline, CDR1 is MNHEY and CDR2 is SVGAGI. CDR3 coding DNA: TGTGCCAGCAGTTACTTTAGCGGGGGGGCCACCGGGGAGCTGTTTTTT. The encoded protein is CASSYFSGGATGELFF.

The V call is TRBV28, the J call TRBJ2-4; tentatively, D is TRBD2 (6 bases). The V end was cut by 10 bases, the J end by 5 bases, with 15 bases between. The CDR3 is made up of 13 amino acids. Germline V gives CDR1 MDHEN, CDR2 SYDVKM. CDR3 in DNA: TGTGCCACCACGACTAGGTACCAAAACATTCAGTACTTC. Protein sequence: CATTTRYQNIQYF.

In regard to this clone: Distinct nucleotide sequences in the sample also encode this CDR3. The rearrangement uses TRBV7-9 and TRBJ1-2; unclear D gene. The CDR3 has 14 amino acids. V lost 1 base and J 2 bases, leaving 8 bases between the germline ends. The germline CDR1 and CDR2 sequences are SEHNR and FQNEAQ (reference sequence). CDR3 nucleotides: TGTGCCAGCAGCTTAGGGGCGGGAAACTATGGCTACACCTTC. Translated: CASSLGAGNYGYTF.